This T cell receptor (beta chain) was recovered during a study of technical replicates of blood from a handful of donors (TCRdb year 2017). Library construction relied on the immunoSEQ multiplex PCR assay. TCRdb took this table from immuneACCESS and kept in-frame rearrangements with V and J called. Such tables lack part of the clones; where checked against another copy, unresolved V genes explain under half of the gap, and the rest is unexplained. The sample table contains tens of thousands of clones; only one count was recorded for approximately 98% of them. The top ten constitute over 0.2% of the sample. Cut back by 0 bases and 4 bases, the V and J ends lie 18 bases apart. CDR1 LGHNA and CDR2 YSLEER are derived from the germline V gene. The CDR3 holds 17 amino acids from the cysteine to the phenylalanine. Just the 51-base CDR3 DNA is kept, in frame starting at base 1. For this clone: Its cognate antigen has yet to be identified. No base quality values were provided; no much bigger clone lies one nucleotide off.

This TCR derives from a human donor in good health. Sequences were obtained from T cells isolated from PBMCs. The V and J genes are TRBV4-3 and TRBJ1-2, with TRBD1 as a weak D call on 6 bases. CDR3 region: CASSQDTGPFSLYGYTF. In nucleotide form, the sequence is TGCGCCAGCAGCCAAGATACAGGGCCCTTTTCTCTCTATGGCTACACCTTC.